Listed here is a single TCR beta chain. The data were taken from a study of blood T cell repertoires in COVID-19. Clones were read by immunoSEQ multiplex PCR, and TCRdb kept only the in-frame ones, dropping some. The sample lists 70,000 or so clones; 80% to 85% were seen once. Trimming took 8 bases from V and 4 from J, leaving 6 bases between them. This CDR3 contains 10 residues. Germline assignment: CDR1 SNHLY and CDR2 FYNNEI. This sequence originates from a woman aged 80 or over with acute or convalescent COVID-19. This chain uses TRBV2 with TRBJ2-7; TRBD2 is a possible D gene (5 bases). Input material: peripheral blood. CDR3 sequence reads: CASGEYEQYF. The CDR3 bases are TGTGCCAGCGGGGAGTACGAGCAGTACTTC.